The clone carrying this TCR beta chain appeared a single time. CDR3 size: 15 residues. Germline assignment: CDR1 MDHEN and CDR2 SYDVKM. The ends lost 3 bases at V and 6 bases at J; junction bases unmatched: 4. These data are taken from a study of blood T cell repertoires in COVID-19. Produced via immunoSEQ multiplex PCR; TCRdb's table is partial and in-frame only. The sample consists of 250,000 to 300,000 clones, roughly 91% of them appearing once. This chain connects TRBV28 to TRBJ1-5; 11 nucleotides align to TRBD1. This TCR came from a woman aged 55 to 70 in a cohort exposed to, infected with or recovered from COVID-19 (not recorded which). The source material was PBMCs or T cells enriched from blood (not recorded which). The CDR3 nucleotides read TGTGCCAGCAGTTTGCCGGGACAGGGGGTTCAGCCCCAGCATTTT. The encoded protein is CASSLPGQGVQPQHF.